In its sample, the clone carrying this TCR beta chain was seen once. This sample was included in a study of CD8 T cells in Susac syndrome. The authors reverse transcribed roughly 0.5 to 1 ug RNA with random hexamers. Amplification of TCR beta CDR3 across 54 Vbeta and 13 Jbeta was performed with immunoSEQ multiplex PCR. TCRdb independently ran MiXCR on the immunoSEQ multiplex PCR reads; one entry per CDR3 protein. Here the sample spans 130,000 to 150,000 distinct CDR3 sequences, roughly 94% being singletons. The germline CDR1 and CDR2 sequences are LGHDT and YNNKEL (reference sequence). V dropped 3 bases and J dropped 5; count of bases not matched to a gene: 13. This CDR3 contains 19 residues. The authors carried out high-throughput sequencing of TCR beta. They applied it to CD8+ and CD4+ T cells obtained from blood. Healthy donors, matched for age and sex, constituted the control group. TEMRA cells were FACS-enriched and CD8+ and CD4+ T cells negatively isolated.

V gene TRBV3-1 combines with J gene TRBJ2-3; 14 nucleotides match TRBD2. Material: CD4+ T cells from PBMCs. The receptor's source is a human donor in good health. CDR3 nucleotides: TGTGCCAGCAGCCAGGCCGGACTAGCGGGAGGACCTCTTATAGATACGCAGTATTTT. This translates into CASSQAGLAGGPLIDTQYF.